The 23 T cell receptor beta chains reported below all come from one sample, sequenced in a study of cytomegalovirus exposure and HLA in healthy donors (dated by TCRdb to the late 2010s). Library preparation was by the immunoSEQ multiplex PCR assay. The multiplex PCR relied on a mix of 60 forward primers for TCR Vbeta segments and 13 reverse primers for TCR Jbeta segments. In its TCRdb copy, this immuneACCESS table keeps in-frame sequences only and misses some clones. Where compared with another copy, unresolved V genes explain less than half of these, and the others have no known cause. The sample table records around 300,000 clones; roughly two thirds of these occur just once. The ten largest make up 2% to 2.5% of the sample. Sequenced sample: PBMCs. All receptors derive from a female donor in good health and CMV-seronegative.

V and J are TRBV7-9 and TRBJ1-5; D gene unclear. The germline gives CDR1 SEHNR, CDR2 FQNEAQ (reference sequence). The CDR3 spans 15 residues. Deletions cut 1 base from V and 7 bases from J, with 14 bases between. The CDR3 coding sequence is TGTGCCAGCAGCTTAGGGGGAGGGCGAAGGCAGCCCCAGCATTTT. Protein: CASSLGGGRRQPQHF.

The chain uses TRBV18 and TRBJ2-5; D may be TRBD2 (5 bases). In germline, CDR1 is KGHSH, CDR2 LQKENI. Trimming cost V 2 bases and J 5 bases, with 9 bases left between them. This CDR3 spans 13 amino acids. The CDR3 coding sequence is TGTGCCAGCTCACCAGGCGACTACGAGACCCAGTACTTC. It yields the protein CASSPGDYETQYF.

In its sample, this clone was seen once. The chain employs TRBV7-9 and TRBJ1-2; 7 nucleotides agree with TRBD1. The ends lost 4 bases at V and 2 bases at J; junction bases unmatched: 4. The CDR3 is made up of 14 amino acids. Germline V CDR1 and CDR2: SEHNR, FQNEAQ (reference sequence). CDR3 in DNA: TGTGCCAGCAGCTCTTGGGACAGAAACTATGGCTACACCTTC. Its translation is CASSSWDRNYGYTF.

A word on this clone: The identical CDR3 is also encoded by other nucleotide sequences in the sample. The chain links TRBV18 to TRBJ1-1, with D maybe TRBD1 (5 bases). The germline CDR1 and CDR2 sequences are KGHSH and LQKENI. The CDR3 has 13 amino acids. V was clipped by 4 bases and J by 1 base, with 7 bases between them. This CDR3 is CASSLDRNTEAFF. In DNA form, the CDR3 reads TGTGCCAGCTCACTCGACAGGAACACTGAAGCTTTCTTT.

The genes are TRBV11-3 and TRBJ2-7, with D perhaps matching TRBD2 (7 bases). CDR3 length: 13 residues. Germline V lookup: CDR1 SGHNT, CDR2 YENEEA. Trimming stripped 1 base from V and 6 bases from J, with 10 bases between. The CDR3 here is CASSLGGGTEQYF. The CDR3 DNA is TGTGCCAGCAGCTTAGGCGGGGGCACCGAGCAGTACTTC.

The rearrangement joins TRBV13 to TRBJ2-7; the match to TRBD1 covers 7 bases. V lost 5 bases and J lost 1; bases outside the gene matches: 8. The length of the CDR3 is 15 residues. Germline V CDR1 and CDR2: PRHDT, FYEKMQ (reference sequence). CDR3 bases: TGTGCCAGCAGCGCAACCGGGACAGCTTCCTACGAGCAGTACTTC. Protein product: CASSATGTASYEQYF.

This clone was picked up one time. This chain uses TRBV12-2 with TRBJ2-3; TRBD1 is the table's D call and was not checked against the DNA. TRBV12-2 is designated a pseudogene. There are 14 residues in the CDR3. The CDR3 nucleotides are TGTGCAAGCCGTGACAAAGGGGACACAGATACGCAGTATTTT. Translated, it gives CASRDKGDTDTQYF.

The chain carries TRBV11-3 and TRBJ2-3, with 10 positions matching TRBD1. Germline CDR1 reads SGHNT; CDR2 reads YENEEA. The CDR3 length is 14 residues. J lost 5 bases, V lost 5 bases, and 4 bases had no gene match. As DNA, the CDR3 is TGTGCCAGCAGCGTCGGACAGGGGGAAGATACGCAGTATTTT. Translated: CASSVGQGEDTQYF.

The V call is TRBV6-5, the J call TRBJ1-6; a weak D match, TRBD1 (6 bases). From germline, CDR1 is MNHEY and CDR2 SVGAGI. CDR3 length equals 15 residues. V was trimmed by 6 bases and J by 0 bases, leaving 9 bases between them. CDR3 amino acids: CASRAGDSYNSPLHF. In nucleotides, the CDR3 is TGTGCCAGCAGAGCAGGGGACTCCTATAATTCACCCCTCCACTTT.

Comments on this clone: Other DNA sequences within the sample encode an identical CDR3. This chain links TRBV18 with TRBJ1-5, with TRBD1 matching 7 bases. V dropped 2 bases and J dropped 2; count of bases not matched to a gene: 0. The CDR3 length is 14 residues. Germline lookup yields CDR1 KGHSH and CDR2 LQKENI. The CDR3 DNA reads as TGTGCCAGCTCACCAACAGGGGGCAATCAGCCCCAGCATTTT. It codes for CASSPTGGNQPQHF.

CDR3 sequence: CASSLDPGNEAFF. The DNA for the CDR3 is TGTGCCAGCAGCTTAGATCCAGGTAATGAAGCTTTCTTT. The chain links TRBV7-9 to TRBJ1-1; D is ambiguous. V lost 1 base, J lost 7 bases, and 10 bases lay in between. Germline CDR1 and CDR2: SEHNR and FQNEAQ (reference sequence). The CDR3 totals 13 residues.

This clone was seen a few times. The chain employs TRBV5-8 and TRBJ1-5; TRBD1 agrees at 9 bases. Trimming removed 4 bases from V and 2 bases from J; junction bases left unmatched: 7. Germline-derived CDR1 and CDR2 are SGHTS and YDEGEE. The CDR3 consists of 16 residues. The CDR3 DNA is TGTGCCAGCAGCCCAAACAGGGGGCAGGGCAATCAGCCCCAGCATTTT. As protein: CASSPNRGQGNQPQHF.

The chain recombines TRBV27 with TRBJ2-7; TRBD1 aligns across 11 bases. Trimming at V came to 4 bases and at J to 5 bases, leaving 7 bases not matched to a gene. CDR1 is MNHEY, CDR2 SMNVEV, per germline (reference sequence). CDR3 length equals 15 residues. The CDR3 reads CASSWTGTGGHEQYF. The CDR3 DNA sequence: TGTGCCAGCAGTTGGACCGGGACAGGGGGTCACGAGCAGTACTTC.

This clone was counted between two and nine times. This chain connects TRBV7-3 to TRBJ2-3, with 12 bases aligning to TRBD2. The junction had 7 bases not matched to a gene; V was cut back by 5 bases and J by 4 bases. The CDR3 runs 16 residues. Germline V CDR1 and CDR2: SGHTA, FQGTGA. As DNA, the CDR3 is TGTGCCAGCAGCATCTCGACTAGCGGGAGATCAGATACGCAGTATTTT. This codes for CASSISTSGRSDTQYF.

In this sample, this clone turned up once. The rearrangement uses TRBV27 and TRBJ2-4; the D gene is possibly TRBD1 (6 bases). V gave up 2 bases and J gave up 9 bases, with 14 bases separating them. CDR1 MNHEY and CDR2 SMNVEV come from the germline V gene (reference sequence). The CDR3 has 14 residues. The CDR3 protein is CASSLVPDSVIQYF. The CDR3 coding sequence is TGTGCCAGCAGTTTAGTACCGGACAGCGTCATTCAGTACTTC.

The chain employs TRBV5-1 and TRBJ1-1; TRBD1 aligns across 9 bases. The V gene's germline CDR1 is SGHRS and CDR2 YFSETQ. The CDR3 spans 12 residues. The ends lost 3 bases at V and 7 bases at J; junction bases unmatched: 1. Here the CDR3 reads CASSSDRGEAFF. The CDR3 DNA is TGCGCCAGCAGCTCGGACAGGGGTGAAGCTTTCTTT.

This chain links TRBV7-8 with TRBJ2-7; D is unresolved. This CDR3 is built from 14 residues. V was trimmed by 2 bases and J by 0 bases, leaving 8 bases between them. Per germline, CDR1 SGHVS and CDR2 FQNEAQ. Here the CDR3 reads CASSLYASSYEQYF. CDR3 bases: TGTGCCAGCAGCTTATATGCCAGCTCCTACGAGCAGTACTTC.

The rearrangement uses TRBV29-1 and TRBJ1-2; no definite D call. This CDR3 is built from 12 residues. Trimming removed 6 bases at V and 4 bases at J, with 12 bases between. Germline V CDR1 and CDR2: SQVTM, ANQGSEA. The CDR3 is CSVDSISYGYTF. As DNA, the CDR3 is TGCAGCGTCGACTCCATCAGCTATGGCTACACCTTC.

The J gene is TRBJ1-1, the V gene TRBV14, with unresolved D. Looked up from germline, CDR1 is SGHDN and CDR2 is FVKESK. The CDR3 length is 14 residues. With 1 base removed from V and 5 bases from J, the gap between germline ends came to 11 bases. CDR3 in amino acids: CASSQVNTGTEAFF. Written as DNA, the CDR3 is TGTGCCAGCAGCCAAGTTAACACGGGAACTGAAGCTTTCTTT.

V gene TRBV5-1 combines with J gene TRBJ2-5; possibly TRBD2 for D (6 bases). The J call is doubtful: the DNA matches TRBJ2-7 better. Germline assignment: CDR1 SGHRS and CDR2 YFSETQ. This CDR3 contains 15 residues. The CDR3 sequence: CASSLEGSGAYEQYF. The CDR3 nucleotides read TGCGCCAGCAGCTTGGAAGGTAGCGGTGCCTACGAGCAGTACTTC.

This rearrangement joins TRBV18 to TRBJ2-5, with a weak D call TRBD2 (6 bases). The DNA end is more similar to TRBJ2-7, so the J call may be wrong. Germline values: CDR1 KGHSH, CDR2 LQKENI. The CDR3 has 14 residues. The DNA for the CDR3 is TGTGCCAGCTCACCCCCCGGACTACGATACGAGCAGTACTTC. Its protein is CASSPPGLRYEQYF.

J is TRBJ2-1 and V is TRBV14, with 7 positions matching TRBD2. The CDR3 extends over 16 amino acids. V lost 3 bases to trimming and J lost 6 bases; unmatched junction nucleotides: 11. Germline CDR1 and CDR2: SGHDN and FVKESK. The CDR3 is CASSQTQAGTINEQFF. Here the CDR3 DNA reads TGTGCCAGCAGCCAGACACAGGCTGGGACTATCAATGAGCAGTTCTTC.

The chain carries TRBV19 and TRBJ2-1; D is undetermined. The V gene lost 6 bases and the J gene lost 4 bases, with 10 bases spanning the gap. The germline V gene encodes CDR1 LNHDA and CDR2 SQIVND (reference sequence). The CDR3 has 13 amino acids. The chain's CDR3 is CASRAQLYNEQFF. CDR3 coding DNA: TGTGCCAGTAGGGCCCAATTATACAATGAGCAGTTCTTC. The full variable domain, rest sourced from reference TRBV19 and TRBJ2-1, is DGGITQSPKYLFRKEGQNVTLSCEQNLNHDAMYWYRQDPGQGLRLIYYSQIVNDFQKGDIAEGYSVSREKKESFPLTVTSAQKNPTAFYLCASRAQLYNEQFFGPGTRLTVL.